The rows below give T cell receptor beta chains drawn from one sample of a study of T cell changes during pregnancy in multiple sclerosis. Libraries were prepared by immunoSEQ multiplex PCR; TCRdb keeps only in-frame clonotypes and omits some of them. This table has fewer than 50,000 clones, roughly nine tenths appearing once. The material sequenced was CD4+ T cells from peripheral blood mononuclear cells, taken in the first trimester of pregnancy. Source of these receptors: a female donor with multiple sclerosis, enrolled in a pregnancy study. Each CDR3 is given with its conserved first and last residue. D genes are given only for firm matches. Rows give clone size only sometimes, using once, few, many, or a class for an expanded clone.

V gene: TRBV5-1; clone size: -; D gene: -; J gene: TRBJ2-7; CDR3 DNA: TGCGCCAGCAGCTCACCGGGACTCAGGAACGAGCAGTACTTC; CDR3 protein: CASSSPGLRNEQYF
V gene: TRBV28; clone size: -; D gene: -; J gene: TRBJ1-5; CDR3 DNA: TGTGCCAGCACCGCGGGATTCCAGCCCCAGCATTTT; CDR3 protein: CASTAGFQPQHF
V gene: TRBV2; clone size: -; D gene: -; J gene: TRBJ2-7; CDR3 DNA: TGTGCCAGCAGTCGCTCCTACGAGCAGTACTTC; CDR3 protein: CASSRSYEQYF
V gene: TRBV18; clone size: once; D gene: TRBD1; J gene: TRBJ2-7; CDR3 DNA: TGTGCCAGCTCGGGGACAGGGGGCGGAAAAACCTACGAGCAGTACTTC; CDR3 protein: CASSGTGGGKTYEQYF
V gene: TRBV9; clone size: -; D gene: -; J gene: TRBJ1-1; CDR3 DNA: TGTGCCAGCAGCGTAGCCAGGAACACTGAAGCTTTCTTT; CDR3 protein: CASSVARNTEAFF
V gene: TRBV11-2; clone size: -; D gene: TRBD2; J gene: TRBJ2-7; CDR3 DNA: TGTGCCAGCAGCTTCCTTCCCTCTAGCGGGAGGAGATCCTACGAGCAGTACTTC; CDR3 protein: CASSFLPSSGRRSYEQYF
V gene: TRBV7-3; clone size: -; D gene: -; J gene: TRBJ2-3; CDR3 DNA: TGTGCCAGCAGCTTAAGGGGCAGTAGGGCTTACACAGATACGCAGTATTTT; CDR3 protein: CASSLRGSRAYTDTQYF
V gene: TRBV27; clone size: -; D gene: TRBD2; J gene: TRBJ2-1; CDR3 DNA: TGTGCCAGCATGGAGGGAGGGAATTACAATGAGCAGTTCTTC; CDR3 protein: CASMEGGNYNEQFF
V gene: TRBV15; clone size: -; D gene: TRBD2; J gene: TRBJ2-1; CDR3 DNA: TGTGCCACCAGACGGACTAGCGGGGTTAGGGTCTCCTACAATGAGCAGTTCTTC; CDR3 protein: CATRRTSGVRVSYNEQFF
V gene: TRBV9; clone size: few; D gene: -; J gene: TRBJ2-2; CDR3 DNA: TGTGCCAGCAGCGTAAGCGAGGAGTTGAGCGGGGAGCTGTTTTTT; CDR3 protein: CASSVSEELSGELFF
V gene: TRBV29-1; clone size: -; D gene: TRBD2; J gene: TRBJ2-6; CDR3 DNA: TGCAGCGTTGAAGATCCCGGAGTAGCGGGAGAAACGATCTCTGGGGCCAACGTCCTGACTTTC; CDR3 protein: CSVEDPGVAGETISGANVLTF
V gene: TRBV19; clone size: -; D gene: -; J gene: TRBJ1-2; CDR3 DNA: TGTGCCAGTAATTTAGGGGCAAGACAGGACTATGGCTACACCTTC; CDR3 protein: CASNLGARQDYGYTF
V gene: TRBV28; clone size: -; D gene: -; J gene: TRBJ1-5; CDR3 DNA: TGTGCCAGCAGCCTAGGGTCCGGGAAACAGCCCCAGCATTTT; CDR3 protein: CASSLGSGKQPQHF
V gene: TRBV19; clone size: -; D gene: TRBD2; J gene: TRBJ2-1; CDR3 DNA: TGTGCCAGTAGTCCTCGACTAGCGGGGGGGAACAATGAGCAGTTCTTC; CDR3 protein: CASSPRLAGGNNEQFF